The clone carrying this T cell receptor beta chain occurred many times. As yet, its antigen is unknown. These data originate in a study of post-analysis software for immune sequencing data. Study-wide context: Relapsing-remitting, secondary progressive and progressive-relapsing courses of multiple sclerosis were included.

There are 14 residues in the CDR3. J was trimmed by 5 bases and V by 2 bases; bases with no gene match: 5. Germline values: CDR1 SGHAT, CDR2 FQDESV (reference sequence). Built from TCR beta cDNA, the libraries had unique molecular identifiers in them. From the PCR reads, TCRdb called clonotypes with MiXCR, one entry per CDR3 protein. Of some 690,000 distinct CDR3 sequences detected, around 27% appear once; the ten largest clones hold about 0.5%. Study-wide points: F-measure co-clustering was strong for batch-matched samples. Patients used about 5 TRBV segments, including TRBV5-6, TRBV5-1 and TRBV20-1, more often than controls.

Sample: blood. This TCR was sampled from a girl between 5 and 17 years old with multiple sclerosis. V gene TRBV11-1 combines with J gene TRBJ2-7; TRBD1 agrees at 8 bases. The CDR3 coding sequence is TGTGCCAGCAGCTTATCCCAGGGGGCACACGAGCAGTACTTC. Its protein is CASSLSQGAHEQYF.